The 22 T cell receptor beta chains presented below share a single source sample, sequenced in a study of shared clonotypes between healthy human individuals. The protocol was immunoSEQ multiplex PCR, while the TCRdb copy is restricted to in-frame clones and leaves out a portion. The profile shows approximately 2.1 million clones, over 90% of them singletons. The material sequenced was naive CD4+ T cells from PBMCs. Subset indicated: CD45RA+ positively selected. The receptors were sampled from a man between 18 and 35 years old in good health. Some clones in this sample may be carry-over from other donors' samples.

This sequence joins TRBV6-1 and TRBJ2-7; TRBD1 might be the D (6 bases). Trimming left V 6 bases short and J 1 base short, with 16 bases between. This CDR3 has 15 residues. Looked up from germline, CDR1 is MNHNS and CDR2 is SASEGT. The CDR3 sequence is CASSQDRTRSYEQYF. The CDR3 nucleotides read TGTGCCAGCAGCCAGGACAGAACGAGGTCCTACGAGCAGTACTTC.

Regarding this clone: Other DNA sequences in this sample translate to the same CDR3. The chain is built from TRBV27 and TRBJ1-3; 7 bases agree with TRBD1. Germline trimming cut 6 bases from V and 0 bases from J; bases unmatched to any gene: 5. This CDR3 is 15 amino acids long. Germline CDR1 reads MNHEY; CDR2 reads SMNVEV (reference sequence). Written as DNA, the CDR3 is TGTGCCAGCAGGGCAGGGGGATACTCTGGAAACACCATATATTTT. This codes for CASRAGGYSGNTIYF.

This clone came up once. CDR3 coding DNA: TGTGCCAGCAGCTTATCTCCCCTTGTGGGCGAGCAGTTCTTC. Its translation is CASSLSPLVGEQFF. The chain has TRBV7-3 and TRBJ2-1, with unresolved D. Between the trimmed V and J ends, which lost 2 bases and 10 bases, there was a span of 15 bases. Germline V gene sequence: CDR1 SGHTA, CDR2 FQGTGA. The CDR3 contains 14 residues.

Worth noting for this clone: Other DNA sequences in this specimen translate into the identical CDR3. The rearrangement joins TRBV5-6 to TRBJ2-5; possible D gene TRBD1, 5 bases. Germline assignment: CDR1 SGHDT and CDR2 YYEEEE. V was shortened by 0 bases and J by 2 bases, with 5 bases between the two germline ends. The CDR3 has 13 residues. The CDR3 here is CASSLGQQETQYF. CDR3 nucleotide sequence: TGTGCCAGCAGCTTGGGACAGCAAGAGACCCAGTACTTC.

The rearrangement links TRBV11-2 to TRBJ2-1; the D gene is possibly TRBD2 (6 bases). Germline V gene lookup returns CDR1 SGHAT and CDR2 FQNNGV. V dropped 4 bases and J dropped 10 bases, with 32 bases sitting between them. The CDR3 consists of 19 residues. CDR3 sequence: CASSSIRSGGDLPLREQFF. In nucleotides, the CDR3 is TGTGCCAGCAGCTCAATCAGATCCGGAGGGGACCTACCTTTACGAGAGCAGTTCTTC.

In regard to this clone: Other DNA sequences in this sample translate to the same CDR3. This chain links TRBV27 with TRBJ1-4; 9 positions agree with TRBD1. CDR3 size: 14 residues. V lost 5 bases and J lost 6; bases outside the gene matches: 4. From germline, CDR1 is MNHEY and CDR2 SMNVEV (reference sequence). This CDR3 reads CASSLQGADEKLFF. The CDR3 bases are TGTGCCAGCAGTCTACAGGGGGCGGATGAAAAACTGTTTTTT.

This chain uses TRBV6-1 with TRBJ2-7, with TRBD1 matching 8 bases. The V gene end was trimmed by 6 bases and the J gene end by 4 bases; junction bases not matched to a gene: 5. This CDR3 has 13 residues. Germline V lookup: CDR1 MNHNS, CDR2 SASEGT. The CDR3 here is CASSLTGEYEQYF. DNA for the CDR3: TGTGCCAGCAGCCTGACAGGGGAGTACGAGCAGTACTTC.

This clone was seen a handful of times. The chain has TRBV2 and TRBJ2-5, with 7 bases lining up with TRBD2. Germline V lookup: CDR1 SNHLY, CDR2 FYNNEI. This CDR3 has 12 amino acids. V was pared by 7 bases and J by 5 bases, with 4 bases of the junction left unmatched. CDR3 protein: CASTAGAETQYF. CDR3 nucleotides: TGTGCCAGCACTGCGGGAGCGGAGACCCAGTACTTC.

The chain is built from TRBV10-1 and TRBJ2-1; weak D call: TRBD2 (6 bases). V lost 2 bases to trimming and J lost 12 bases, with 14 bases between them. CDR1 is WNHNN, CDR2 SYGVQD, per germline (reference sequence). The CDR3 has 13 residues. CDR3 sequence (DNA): TGCGCCAGCAGTGAGGTAGCGGAGGTGGGGCAGTTCTTC. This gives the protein CASSEVAEVGQFF.

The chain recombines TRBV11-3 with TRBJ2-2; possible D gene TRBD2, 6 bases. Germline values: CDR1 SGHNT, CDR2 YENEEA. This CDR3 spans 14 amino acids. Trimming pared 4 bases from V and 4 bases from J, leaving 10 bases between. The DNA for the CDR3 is TGTGCCAGCAGCTACGACGGGGGCACCGGGGAGCTGTTTTTT. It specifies CASSYDGGTGELFF.

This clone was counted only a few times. This CDR3 reads CASSLGQGAGTGELFF. The CDR3 DNA reads as TGCGCCAGCAGCTTGGGACAGGGGGCCGGCACCGGGGAGCTGTTTTTT. The chain recombines TRBV5-1 with TRBJ2-2; 10 positions match TRBD1. This CDR3 spans 16 amino acids. Germline V gene data show CDR1 as SGHRS and CDR2 as YFSETQ. V lost 0 bases, J lost 4 bases, and 3 bases stayed unmatched.

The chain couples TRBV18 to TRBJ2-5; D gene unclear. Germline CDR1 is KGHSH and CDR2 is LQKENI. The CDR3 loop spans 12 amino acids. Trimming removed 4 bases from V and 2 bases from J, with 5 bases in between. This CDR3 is CASSRTQETQYF. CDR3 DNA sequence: TGTGCCAGCTCACGAACACAAGAGACCCAGTACTTC.

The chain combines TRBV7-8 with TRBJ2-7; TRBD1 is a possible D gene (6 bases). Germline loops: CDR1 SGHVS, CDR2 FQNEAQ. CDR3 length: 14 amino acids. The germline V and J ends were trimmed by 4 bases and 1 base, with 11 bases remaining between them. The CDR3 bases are TGTGCCAGCAGCTCCCCTAGGGGGTCCTACGAGCAGTACTTC. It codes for CASSSPRGSYEQYF.

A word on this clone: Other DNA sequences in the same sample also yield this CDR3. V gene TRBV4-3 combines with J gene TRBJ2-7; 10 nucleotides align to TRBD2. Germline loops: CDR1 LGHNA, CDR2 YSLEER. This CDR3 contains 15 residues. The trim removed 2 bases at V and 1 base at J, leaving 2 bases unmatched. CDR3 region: CASSQRTSGSYEQYF. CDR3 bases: TGCGCCAGCAGCCAAAGGACTAGCGGTTCCTACGAGCAGTACTTC.

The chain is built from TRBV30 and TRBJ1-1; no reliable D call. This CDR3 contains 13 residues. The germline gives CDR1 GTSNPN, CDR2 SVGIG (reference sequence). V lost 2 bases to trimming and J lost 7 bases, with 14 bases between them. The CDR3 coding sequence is TGTGCCTGGAGTCTCCGACGGGATCGTGAAGCTTTCTTT. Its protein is CAWSLRRDREAFF.

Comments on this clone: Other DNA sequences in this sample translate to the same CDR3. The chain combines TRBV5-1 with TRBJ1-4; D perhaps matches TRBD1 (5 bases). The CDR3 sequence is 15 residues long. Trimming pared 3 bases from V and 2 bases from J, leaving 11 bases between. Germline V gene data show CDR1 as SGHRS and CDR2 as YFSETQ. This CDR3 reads CASSSRGTTNEKLFF. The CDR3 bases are TGCGCCAGCAGCTCAAGAGGGACCACTAATGAAAAACTGTTTTTT.

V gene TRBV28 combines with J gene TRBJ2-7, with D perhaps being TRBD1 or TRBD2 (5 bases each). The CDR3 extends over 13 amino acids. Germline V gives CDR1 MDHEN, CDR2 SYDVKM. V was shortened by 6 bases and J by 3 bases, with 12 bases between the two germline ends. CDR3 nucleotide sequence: TGTGCCAGCAGAACGGGACCCATCTACGAGCAGTACTTC. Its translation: CASRTGPIYEQYF.

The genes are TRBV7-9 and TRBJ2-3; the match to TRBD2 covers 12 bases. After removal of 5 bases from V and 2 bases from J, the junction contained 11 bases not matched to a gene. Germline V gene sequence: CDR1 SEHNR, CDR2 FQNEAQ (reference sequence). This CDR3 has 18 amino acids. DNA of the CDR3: TGTGCCAGCAGCCGCCTGACGACTAGCGGGGGCAACACAGATACGCAGTATTTT. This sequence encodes CASSRLTTSGGNTDTQYF.

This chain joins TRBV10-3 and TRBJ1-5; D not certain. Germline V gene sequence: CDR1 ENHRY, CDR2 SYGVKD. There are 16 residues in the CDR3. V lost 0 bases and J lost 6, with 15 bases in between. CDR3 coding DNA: TGTGCCATCAGTGAGTCGGCAGCCTCGGGTCGTCAGCCCCAGCATTTT. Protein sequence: CAISESAASGRQPQHF.

CDR3 nucleotides: TGTGCCAGCACCCAATCCCCGCGGGAGCGGTACACCGGGGAGCTGTTTTTT. Its protein is CASTQSPRERYTGELFF. The chain joins TRBV2 to TRBJ2-2; TRBD2 aligns across 7 bases. Germline-derived CDR1 and CDR2 are SNHLY and FYNNEI. This CDR3 contains 17 residues. V lost 7 bases and J lost 3; bases outside the gene matches: 14.

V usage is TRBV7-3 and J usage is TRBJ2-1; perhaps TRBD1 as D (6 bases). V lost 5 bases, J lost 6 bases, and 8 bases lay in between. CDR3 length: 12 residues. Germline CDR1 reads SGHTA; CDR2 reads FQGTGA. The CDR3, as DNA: TGTGCCAGCAGCCCGACAGGCAATGAGCAGTTCTTC. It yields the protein CASSPTGNEQFF.

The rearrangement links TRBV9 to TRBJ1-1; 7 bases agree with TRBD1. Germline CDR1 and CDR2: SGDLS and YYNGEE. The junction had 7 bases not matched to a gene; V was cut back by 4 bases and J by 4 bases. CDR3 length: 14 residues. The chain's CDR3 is CASSPRQGSTEAFF. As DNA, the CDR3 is TGTGCCAGCAGCCCTCGACAGGGTAGCACTGAAGCTTTCTTT.